This record covers a single T cell receptor (beta chain). This record comes from a study of T cell responses to AZD1222 COVID-19 vaccine. This CDR3 has 16 residues. Between the trimmed V and J ends, which lost 3 bases and 7 bases, there was a span of 20 bases. Germline assignment: CDR1 KGHDR and CDR2 SFDVKD. Some clones are missing from TCRdb's copy, which holds only in-frame ones; the method was immunoSEQ multiplex PCR. Of more than 85,000 clones in the sample, roughly nine tenths are singletons; the top ten hold 7.5%. The chain has TRBV24-1 and TRBJ1-2; TRBD1 is a possible D gene (6 bases). The specimen was peripheral blood, collected on day 0 of AZD1222 vaccination. The sequence was obtained from an adult in good health. In nucleotides, the CDR3 is TGTGCCACCAGTGATCCCCCAGGGGTTCAGAGGGGTGGCTACACCTTC. Residues: CATSDPPGVQRGGYTF.